The rows below give T cell receptor beta chains drawn from one sample of a study of blood T cells in healthy people across ages. TCRdb recomputed calls from the 5' RACE reads with MiXCR, one row per CDR3 protein. The sample yields 1.5 million to 2 million distinct CDR3 sequences, roughly 27% seen once. The sequenced sample was blood. The receptors were sampled from a young woman in good health. Both conserved end residues are part of each CDR3. The D gene is left open where the match is weak. The size field is filled for only some rows; it gives once, few, many or a size class.

CASSPQGELAYNEQFF	TGTGCCAGCAGTCCCCAGGGGGAGTTGGCCTACAATGAGCAGTTCTTC	TRBD1	few	TRBJ2-1	16	TRBV12-3/TRBV12-4
CSVADTTRTDTQYF	TGCAGCGTTGCCGACACCACTCGGACAGATACGCAGTATTTT	-	many	TRBJ2-3	14	TRBV29-1
CASSLSGRIETQYF	TGCGCCAGCAGCCTTAGCGGGAGAATAGAGACCCAGTACTTC	TRBD2	-	TRBJ2-5	14	TRBV10-2
CAISYTSGGYNEQFF	TGTGCCATCAGCTATACTAGCGGGGGCTACAATGAGCAGTTCTTC	TRBD2	few	TRBJ2-1	15	TRBV10-3
CASSPKTGPLTYEQYF	TGTGCCAGCAGCCCAAAAACAGGGCCACTAACCTACGAGCAGTACTTC	-	few	TRBJ2-7	16	TRBV7-6
CASIGRDRRRVEQYF	TGTGCCAGCATCGGGAGGGACAGGCGGCGGGTTGAGCAGTACTTC	-	once	TRBJ2-4	15	TRBV2
CADSGAFTDTQYF	TGTGCCGACAGCGGGGCGTTCACAGATACGCAGTATTTT	TRBD2	few	TRBJ2-3	13	TRBV7-3
CASSVSTNTEAFF	TGCGCCAGCAGTGTCTCGACTAACACTGAAGCTTTCTTT	-	-	TRBJ1-1	13	TRBV10-2
CASSTWGAGEGNSPLHF	TGTGCCAGCAGCACCTGGGGGGCGGGGGAGGGGAATTCACCCCTCCACTTT	-	-	TRBJ1-6	17	TRBV28
CASSPSGLGLAEPRGYEQYF	TGCGCCAGCAGCCCAAGTGGTCTGGGACTAGCGGAGCCCCGGGGGTACGAGCAGTACTTC	TRBD2	few	TRBJ2-7	20	TRBV5-1
CASEGGTSPTYEQYF	TGTGCCAGCGAGGGAGGGACTAGCCCCACCTACGAGCAGTACTTC	TRBD2	-	TRBJ2-7	15	TRBV28
CAIRGAGGSDTQYF	TGTGCCATCAGGGGGGCCGGAGGCTCAGATACGCAGTATTTT	-	few	TRBJ2-3	14	TRBV10-3
CASSSRDGYNSPLHF	TGTGCCAGCAGCAGCCGGGACGGTTATAATTCACCCCTCCACTTT	-	few	TRBJ1-6	15	TRBV21-1
CASSLDMANTQYF	TGTGCCAGCAGCTTAGACATGGCAAATACGCAGTATTTT	-	few	TRBJ2-3	13	TRBV7-2
CASRTSHQETQYF	TGTGCCAGCAGGACAAGCCATCAAGAGACCCAGTACTTC	-	-	TRBJ2-5	13	TRBV12-3/TRBV12-4
CASSSPNREQYF	TGTGCCAGCAGCTCGCCAAACAGGGAGCAGTACTTC	-	many	TRBJ2-7	12	TRBV7-6
CAWSAPGLAGSYEQYF	TGTGCCTGGAGTGCCCCCGGACTAGCGGGATCCTACGAGCAGTACTTC	TRBD2	few	TRBJ2-7	16	TRBV30
CASSFAVDTDTQYF	TGTGCCAGCAGCTTCGCGGTAGATACAGATACGCAGTATTTT	-	many	TRBJ2-3	14	TRBV5-5
CSVEGGAGSNNEQFF	TGCAGCGTTGAGGGGGGAGCGGGGTCCAACAATGAGCAGTTCTTC	TRBD2	many	TRBJ2-1	15	TRBV29-1
CASRSALQETQYF	TGTGCCAGCAGGTCGGCCCTCCAAGAGACCCAGTACTTC	-	-	TRBJ2-5	13	TRBV6-5
CSVGDSVYSNQPQHF	TGCAGCGTTGGGGACAGCGTCTATAGCAATCAGCCCCAGCATTTT	TRBD1	few	TRBJ1-5	15	TRBV29-1